Presented here are 24 T cell receptor beta chains from one specimen sequenced in a study of shared clonotypes between healthy human individuals. Repertoires were generated with immunoSEQ multiplex PCR, while TCRdb's copy carries only in-frame clones and drops some. The table records 2 million to 2.5 million clones, roughly 93% of them present only once. The specimen was naive CD4+ T cells from PBMCs. Subset in this sample: CD45RA+ positively selected. These receptors all come from a man younger than 30 in good health. Some clones in this sample may be carry-over from other donors' samples.

CDR3 residues: CASSSGTTNEKLFF. The CDR3, as DNA: TGTGCCAGCAGCTCCGGGACAACTAATGAAAAACTGTTTTTT. This chain connects TRBV7-9 to TRBJ1-4; D gene unclear. The V end lost 4 bases, the J end lost 0 bases, and 6 bases lay between the germline ends. From germline, CDR1 is SEHNR and CDR2 FQNEAQ (reference sequence). This CDR3 spans 14 amino acids.

V usage is TRBV5-4 and J usage is TRBJ1-3, with 8 bases lining up with TRBD1. With 4 bases clipped from V and 0 bases from J, the junction kept 12 bases outside the gene matches. CDR1 SGHNT and CDR2 YYREEE come from the germline V gene (reference sequence). The CDR3 runs to 18 residues. The CDR3 nucleotides are TGTGCCAGCAGCCAGGACAGGGAACTCCCCGCCTCTGGAAACACCATATATTTT. It codes for CASSQDRELPASGNTIYF.

This chain's CDR3 is CASSGTGGAEQYF. The CDR3 coding sequence is TGTGCCAGCAGTGGGACGGGGGGCGCCGAGCAGTACTTC. The V and J genes are TRBV6-1 and TRBJ2-7, with D perhaps matching TRBD2 (7 bases). The V end lost 4 bases, the J end lost 6 bases, and 13 bases lay between the germline ends. Per the germline V gene, CDR1 is MNHNS and CDR2 is SASEGT. This CDR3 is built from 13 residues.

V gene TRBV10-1 combines with J gene TRBJ2-1; 9 nucleotides match TRBD2. This CDR3 region has 16 residues. From germline, CDR1 is WNHNN and CDR2 SYGVQD (reference sequence). V lost 2 bases to trimming and J lost 4 bases; unmatched junction nucleotides: 6. The DNA of the CDR3 is TGCGCCAGCAGTGAGGTGGCGGGAGGGCCTTACAATGAGCAGTTCTTC. Translated: CASSEVAGGPYNEQFF.

J is TRBJ2-2 and V is TRBV7-8, with 8 bases fitting TRBD2. J was trimmed by 6 bases and V by 2 bases; bases with no gene match: 8. The CDR3 extends over 16 amino acids. Per the germline V gene, CDR1 is SGHVS and CDR2 is FQNEAQ. CDR3 DNA: TGTGCCAGCAGCTTAATGTTGGGGACTAGGTCCGGGGAGCTGTTTTTT. This translates into CASSLMLGTRSGELFF.

This sequence joins TRBV7-2 and TRBJ1-3; maybe TRBD1 (5 bases). The CDR3 totals 16 residues. The V end was cut by 1 base, the J end by 4 bases, with 14 bases between. CDR1 SGHTA and CDR2 FQGNSA come from the germline V gene. DNA for the CDR3: TGTGCCAGCAGCTTAGTTTATCAGGGTACGGGAAACACCATATATTTT. This gives the protein CASSLVYQGTGNTIYF.

This clone was seen once. The rearrangement uses TRBV4-1 and TRBJ2-7; 9 positions agree with TRBD1. This CDR3 has 16 amino acids. The germline gives CDR1 MGHRA, CDR2 YSYEKL. V trimming: 4 bases; J trimming: 5 bases; junction bases outside the gene matches: 12. CDR3 nucleotide sequence: TGCGCCAGCAGCCCCCTGGGACAGGGAGTTATCCACGAGCAGTACTTC. Translating it yields CASSPLGQGVIHEQYF.

On this clone: This sample also contains other DNA sequences that code for the same CDR3. This chain uses TRBV5-1 with TRBJ2-5, with D perhaps TRBD1 (7 bases). Germline lookup yields CDR1 SGHRS and CDR2 YFSETQ. The ends were cut back, 0 bases at V and 5 bases at J, with 11 bases in the middle. This CDR3 region has 14 residues. The CDR3 here is CASSLGAGQETQYF. The CDR3 bases are TGCGCCAGCAGCTTGGGGGCGGGACAGGAGACCCAGTACTTC.

The chain couples TRBV28 to TRBJ2-7; D not resolved. The length of the CDR3 is 11 residues. Germline V gives CDR1 MDHEN, CDR2 SYDVKM. V was cut by 7 bases and J by 2 bases, with 6 bases left in between. The CDR3 protein is CASTGAYEQYF. DNA of the CDR3: TGTGCCAGCACTGGAGCCTACGAGCAGTACTTC.

The chain is built from TRBV11-2 and TRBJ2-3; tentatively, D is TRBD2 (7 bases). The germline gives CDR1 SGHAT, CDR2 FQNNGV. V was clipped by 1 base and J by 0 bases, with 14 bases between them. This CDR3 is 17 amino acids long. Written as DNA, the CDR3 is TGTGCCAGCAGCTTAGTGGGGGGGGCAGCGAGCACAGATACGCAGTATTTT. Translated, it gives CASSLVGGAASTDTQYF. Complete variable domain (other parts from reference TRBV11-2 and TRBJ2-3): EAGVAQSPRYKIIEKRQSVAFWCNPISGHATLYWYQQILGQGPKLLIQFQNNGVVDDSQLPKDRFSAERLKGVDSTLKIQPAKLEDSAVYLCASSLVGGAASTDTQYFGPGTRLTVL.

This chain connects TRBV28 to TRBJ2-7; D perhaps matches TRBD1 (6 bases). The CDR3 has 14 amino acids. Germline CDR1 reads MDHEN; CDR2 reads SYDVKM. The V end lost 10 bases, the J end lost 2 bases, and 18 bases lay between the germline ends. Written as DNA, the CDR3 is TGTGCCACCGTCAGAGGGGGAACCCCCTACGAGCAGTACTTC. Protein: CATVRGGTPYEQYF.

In the case of this clone: Other DNA sequences from this sample encode an identical CDR3 as well. The chain joins TRBV5-1 to TRBJ2-1, with 7 bases aligning to TRBD2. Germline V CDR1 and CDR2: SGHRS, YFSETQ. CDR3 size: 14 residues. V trimming: 0 bases; J trimming: 7 bases; junction bases outside the gene matches: 4. The CDR3 DNA is TGCGCCAGCAGCTTGGCGCGGGAGTTTAATGAGCAGTTCTTC. Its protein is CASSLAREFNEQFF.

The V and J genes are TRBV29-1 and TRBJ1-1; 7 nucleotides line up with TRBD1. Trimming took 7 bases from V and 11 from J; bases not matched to a gene: 13. This CDR3 has 12 amino acids. Germline V gives CDR1 SQVTM, CDR2 ANQGSEA. CDR3 sequence: CSATGSGGLAFF. The CDR3 DNA reads as TGCAGCGCGACGGGTTCAGGGGGTCTCGCTTTCTTT.

The chain recombines TRBV9 with TRBJ1-1; TRBD1 aligns across 8 bases. The CDR3 length is 15 residues. CDR1 and CDR2 (germline): SGDLS, YYNGEE. J gave up 1 base and V 2 bases, and 4 bases lay outside the gene matches. As DNA, the CDR3 is TGTGCCAGCAGCGTGACGACAGGGGCGAACACTGAAGCTTTCTTT. Protein sequence: CASSVTTGANTEAFF. The full variable domain, rest sourced from reference TRBV9 and TRBJ1-1, is DSGVTQTPKHLITATGQRVTLRCSPRSGDLSVYWYQQSLDQGLQFLIQYYNGEERAKGNILERFSAQQFPDLHSELNLSSLELGDSALYFCASSVTTGANTEAFFGQGTRLTVV.

The chain uses TRBV11-2 and TRBJ1-5; TRBD1 is a possible D gene (5 bases). The germline V gene has CDR1 SGHAT and CDR2 FQNNGV. CDR3 length: 17 amino acids. The ends were cut back, 0 bases at V and 7 bases at J, with 19 bases in the middle. CDR3 loop: CASSLEPRGEEGQPQHF. CDR3 in DNA: TGTGCCAGCAGCTTAGAACCCCGGGGGGAGGAGGGACAGCCCCAGCATTTT. The full variable domain, completed using reference TRBV11-2 and TRBJ1-5, is EAGVAQSPRYKIIEKRQSVAFWCNPISGHATLYWYQQILGQGPKLLIQFQNNGVVDDSQLPKDRFSAERLKGVDSTLKIQPAKLEDSAVYLCASSLEPRGEEGQPQHFGDGTRLSIL.

The chain links TRBV7-3 to TRBJ1-2; 7 positions agree with TRBD1. The CDR3 totals 15 residues. Germline V CDR1 and CDR2: SGHTA, FQGTGA. The V segment lost 5 bases and the J segment 2 bases; nucleotides outside the gene matches: 8. This CDR3 is CASSPSGTANYGYTF. The CDR3 bases are TGTGCCAGCAGCCCATCAGGGACAGCGAACTATGGCTACACCTTC.

The chain recombines TRBV28 with TRBJ2-7; tentatively, D is TRBD2 (5 bases). The germline V and J ends were trimmed by 1 base and 1 base, with 8 bases remaining between them. This CDR3 spans 14 amino acids. Germline CDR1 and CDR2: MDHEN and SYDVKM. The CDR3 DNA is TGTGCCAGCAGTTTATTCGCGGGTTCCTACGAGCAGTACTTC. Its protein is CASSLFAGSYEQYF.

This sequence joins TRBV7-9 and TRBJ2-7; D is possibly TRBD2 (6 bases). Deletions cut 5 bases from V and 0 bases from J, with 14 bases between. The CDR3 runs to 15 residues. Per the germline V gene, CDR1 is SEHNR and CDR2 is FQNEAQ (reference sequence). The CDR3 DNA is TGTGCCAGCAGCCGAGCGGGCCCCTTCTCCTACGAGCAGTACTTC. Translated: CASSRAGPFSYEQYF.

On this clone itself: At the DNA level, this CDR3 is encoded by other sequences in the same sample as well. J is TRBJ1-4 and V is TRBV5-1; TRBD1 aligns across 7 bases. CDR3 length: 13 amino acids. Germline V lookup: CDR1 SGHRS, CDR2 YFSETQ. Germline trimming cut 7 bases from V and 5 bases from J; bases unmatched to any gene: 5. The CDR3 loop is CASSGTDNEKLFF. CDR3 DNA: TGCGCCAGCTCCGGGACAGACAATGAAAAACTGTTTTTT.

This clone was observed once. The CDR3 DNA follows: TGTGCCAGCAGTGCGCCCGTTCCAACTATTTATGGCTACACCTTC. Encoded protein: CASSAPVPTIYGYTF. The V call is TRBV6-1, the J call TRBJ1-2; D ambiguous. The V gene lost 4 bases and the J gene lost 5 bases, with 17 bases spanning the gap. Germline V lookup: CDR1 MNHNS, CDR2 SASEGT. The length of the CDR3 is 15 residues.

V and J are TRBV28 and TRBJ1-2; no clear D gene. V shed 7 bases and J shed 6 bases, with 12 bases lying between them. CDR3 size: 12 residues. Looked up from germline, CDR1 is MDHEN and CDR2 is SYDVKM. The CDR3 DNA follows: TGTGCCAGCACCGGGCAAGGACATGGCTACACCTTC. It yields the protein CASTGQGHGYTF.

The gene calls are TRBV5-1 and TRBJ2-1, with a weak D call TRBD2 (5 bases). This CDR3 contains 16 residues. V was clipped by 0 bases and J by 9 bases, with 19 bases between them. In germline, CDR1 is SGHRS, CDR2 YFSETQ. CDR3 bases: TGCGCCAGCAGCTTGGAGGTGGGAGTTGCTTGGAGTGAGCAGTTCTTC. It encodes CASSLEVGVAWSEQFF. Combining the CDR3 with reference TRBV5-1 and TRBJ2-1 gives the whole variable domain KAGVTQTPRYLIKTRGQQVTLSCSPISGHRSVSWYQQTPGQGLQFLFEYFSETQRNKGNFPGRFSGRQFSNSRSEMNVSTLELGDSALYLCASSLEVGVAWSEQFFGPGTRLTVL.

This clone was seen only once. The same CDR3 can be traced to other DNA sequences in this sample. The chain recombines TRBV5-1 with TRBJ2-3, with 9 nucleotides matching TRBD1. With V trimmed by 5 bases and J by 0 bases, 4 bases remained unmatched. CDR1 and CDR2 (germline): SGHRS, YFSETQ. The CDR3 consists of 15 residues. CDR3 amino acids: CASSTGTGSTDTQYF. The DNA for the CDR3 is TGCGCCAGCAGTACTGGGACAGGGAGCACAGATACGCAGTATTTT.

The chain links TRBV7-3 to TRBJ2-1; 8 nucleotides match TRBD2. This CDR3 is built from 15 residues. Germline-derived CDR1 and CDR2 are SGHTA and FQGTGA. With 5 bases clipped from V and 4 bases from J, the junction kept 7 bases outside the gene matches. The DNA for the CDR3 is TGTGCCAGCAGCCCCCAGGTAGCGGGGTACAATGAGCAGTTCTTC. Protein sequence: CASSPQVAGYNEQFF.